The next 8 T cell receptor beta chains were all read from a single sample in a study of shared clonotypes between healthy human individuals. The data were produced by immunoSEQ multiplex PCR, yet TCRdb's version contains in-frame clones alone and is incomplete. The sample lists 1 million to 1.3 million clones; roughly 74% were seen once. What was sequenced was memory CD4+ T cells from PBMCs. As for subset: CD45RA-negative fraction. These receptors came from a man aged 18 to 30 in good health. Some clones in this sample may be carry-over from other donors' samples.

The rearrangement uses TRBV4-3 and TRBJ2-1, with 9 bases matching TRBD2. There are 16 residues in the CDR3. With V trimmed by 1 base and J by 5 bases, 6 bases remained unmatched. Germline-derived CDR1 and CDR2 are LGHNA and YSLEER. As DNA, the CDR3 is TGCGCCAGCAGCCAAGCGACTAGCGGCAATGACAATGAGCAGTTCTTC. Amino acids: CASSQATSGNDNEQFF.

In the case of this clone: This may stem from a read error, because a much larger clone lies one nucleotide away. The rearrangement uses TRBV30 and TRBJ1-2; unclear D gene. The CDR3 loop spans 17 amino acids. CDR1 and CDR2 (germline): GTSNPN, SVGIG (reference sequence). Deletions cut 0 bases from V and 3 bases from J, with 20 bases between. The DNA of the CDR3 is TGTGCCTGGAGTGTACGTCCCCCGGTGAGGTTCGACTATGGCTACACCTTC. Amino acid sequence: CAWSVRPPVRFDYGYTF.

The chain joins TRBV14 to TRBJ1-5; the D is unclear. The V and J ends lost 1 base and 0 bases respectively, with 13 bases between them. Per the germline V gene, CDR1 is SGHDN and CDR2 is FVKESK. The CDR3 length is 17 residues. The CDR3 nucleotides are TGTGCCAGCAGCCAAGGCTGGGCAGCGCATAGCAATCAGCCCCAGCATTTT. It is translated as CASSQGWAAHSNQPQHF. Full variable domain (missing parts from reference TRBV14 and TRBJ1-5): EAGVTQFPSHSVIEKGQTVTLRCDPISGHDNLYWYRRVMGKEIKFLLHFVKESKQDESGMPNNRFLAERTGGTYSTLKVQPAELEDSGVYFCASSQGWAAHSNQPQHFGDGTRLSIL.

Note on this clone: This sample also contains other DNA sequences that code for the same CDR3. V and J are TRBV5-4 and TRBJ2-5, with D uncertain. CDR3 length equals 14 residues. Germline lookup yields CDR1 SGHNT and CDR2 YYREEE (reference sequence). The ends were cut back, 0 bases at V and 1 base at J, with 7 bases in the middle. CDR3 sequence: CASSLGGSQETQYF. The DNA of the CDR3 is TGTGCCAGCAGCTTGGGAGGCAGCCAAGAGACCCAGTACTTC.

About this clone itself: A much more abundant neighbour one base away suggests this may be a read error. The identical CDR3 is also encoded by other nucleotide sequences in the sample. This rearrangement joins TRBV7-2 to TRBJ1-5; 10 bases fit TRBD1. Unmatched junction bases numbered 2, after V lost 5 bases and J lost 4 bases. CDR1 is SGHTA, CDR2 FQGNSA, per germline. This CDR3 contains 14 residues. The CDR3, as DNA: TGTGCCAGCAGCCCGGGACAGGGGAATCAGCCCCAGCATTTT. Its protein product is CASSPGQGNQPQHF.

This chain joins TRBV7-3 and TRBJ2-7, with 7 bases matching TRBD2. The CDR3 is 17 residues long. Trimming cost V 5 bases and J 7 bases; bases outside gene matches: 20. Germline-derived CDR1 and CDR2 are SGHTA and FQGTGA. CDR3: CASSPPSLLAHAGEQYF. CDR3 nucleotides: TGTGCCAGCAGCCCCCCTTCTCTACTAGCGCACGCCGGAGAGCAGTACTTC.

CDR3 sequence: CASSLAGLSPHEQFF. The DNA for the CDR3 is TGCGCCAGCAGCTTGGCCGGTCTATCCCCCCATGAGCAGTTCTTC. This rearrangement joins TRBV5-1 to TRBJ2-1; the D is unclear. Trimming removed 0 bases at V and 8 bases at J, with 15 bases between. The CDR3 is 15 residues long. Per the germline V gene, CDR1 is SGHRS and CDR2 is YFSETQ.

This rearrangement joins TRBV11-2 to TRBJ2-5; the match to TRBD1 covers 9 bases. This CDR3 spans 15 amino acids. V lost 4 bases to trimming and J lost 5 bases; unmatched junction nucleotides: 8. From germline, CDR1 is SGHAT and CDR2 FQNNGV. This CDR3 is CASSYNDRGGETQYF. DNA of the CDR3: TGTGCCAGCAGCTATAACGACAGGGGGGGGGAGACCCAGTACTTC.